This TCR beta chain was obtained from a study of patients and donors after allogeneic stem cell transplantation. V lost 5 bases, J lost 7 bases, and 12 bases lay in between. The CDR3 consists of 14 residues. In this sample, this clonotype turned up a few times. One entry per CDR3 protein results from TCRdb running MiXCR on the RT-PCR reads. In the table there are approximately 140,000 distinct CDR3 sequences, 30% to 45% of which are singletons. The sequencing input was blood, either unsorted or a sorted T cell fraction (not recorded which). The chain couples TRBV12-3 or TRBV12-4 to TRBJ1-6, with D tentatively TRBD1 (5 bases). The sequence was obtained from a human donor who was either an allogeneic HSCT recipient or a stem cell or donor lymphocyte infusion donor (not recorded which). It is not recorded whose cells these are; they may come from a transplant donor. CDR3 nucleotides: TGTGCCAGCAGTGGCGCCGAGGGGAATTCACCCCTCCACTTT. This codes for CASSGAEGNSPLHF.